A selection of T cell receptor beta chains follows, all from one sample in a study of cytomegalovirus exposure and HLA in healthy donors. Here immunoSEQ multiplex PCR was the method, and the copy in TCRdb shows in-frame clones only, minus some. This table holds some 150,000 clones, 76% found once. The sample comprised PBMCs. Receptors were obtained from a female donor in good health and CMV-seropositive. The CDR3 runs from the conserved cysteine through the conserved F or W.

v_call,j_call,cdr3_aa
TRBV5-1,TRBJ2-7,CASSLGRAKYEQYF
TRBV5-1,TRBJ1-6,CASSLEGQDNSPLHF
TRBV5-3,TRBJ1-1,CARSLHKNTEAFF
TRBV19,TRBJ2-1,CASRPGTVPYNEQFF
TRBV4-1,TRBJ2-3,CASSQPTSGSRTQYF
TRBV5-1,TRBJ2-5,CASSLQTGGRETQYF
TRBV25-1,TRBJ1-1,CATRQGNTEAFF
TRBV25-1,TRBJ2-2,CASSDAGTPTGELFF
TRBV7-2,TRBJ1-3,CASSLRDRGAGNTIYF
TRBV5-1,TRBJ2-7,CASSPLGQLSYEQYF
TRBV5-3,TRBJ2-7,CARSWGGPYSYEQYF
TRBV7-9,TRBJ1-2,CASSPIGVGGYTF
TRBV16,TRBJ2-7,CASSQSGNSYEQYF
TRBV2,TRBJ2-1,CASSEDRGLYNEQFF
TRBV7-9,TRBJ2-3,CASSFTVDTQYF
TRBV6-6,TRBJ1-5,CASIELLDQPQHF
TRBV11-2,TRBJ1-1,CASSSRSYTEAFF
TRBV7-2,TRBJ2-7,CASSFPEGLANSYEQYF
TRBV6-5,TRBJ1-1,CASKIAENTEAFF
TRBV19,TRBJ2-5,CASSIGTVAGETQYF
TRBV11-3,TRBJ2-1,CASSRLGTGVDNEQFF
TRBV6-6,TRBJ2-1,CASSYFPRTEQFF
TRBV6-1,TRBJ2-7,CASSVPGTIYEQYF
TRBV19,TRBJ2-5,CASSIGGKGETQYF
TRBV5-1,TRBJ2-1,CASSDGTSVHNEQFF
TRBV5-5,TRBJ2-7,CASSTPGTGLNEQYF
TRBV5-6,TRBJ1-5,CASSSQGVYQPQHF
TRBV2,TRBJ1-5,CASSETGGIQPQHF
TRBV28,TRBJ1-1,CASTYPQGTLNSAFF
TRBV5-6,TRBJ2-1,CASSFLGDGSYNEQFF
TRBV6-6,TRBJ2-1,CASSYAQGLDEQFF
TRBV6-5,TRBJ2-7,CASMDRGLEQYF
TRBV7-2,.,CASSYYSGGNYEQYF
TRBV29-1,TRBJ2-3,CSVEAHGLAGGVTDTQYF
TRBV7-9,TRBJ1-2,CASSLAQNLGYTF
TRBV5-4,TRBJ1-6,CASSRQDTSPLHF
TRBV27,TRBJ2-6,CASSLFPQGSGANVLTF
TRBV6-1,TRBJ2-7,CASRRPSGRIYEQYF
TRBV7-9,TRBJ2-1,CASSFGGTSGAIKQFF
TRBV6-7,TRBJ1-2,CASSYWFRGVSGYTF
TRBV6-1,TRBJ2-4,CASSENRDSGVKNIQYF
TRBV19,TRBJ1-2,CASSPGAGGSYGYTF